This is a list of T cell receptor beta chains from one sample in a study of T cells in Graves' hyperthyroidism and ophthalmopathy. Via MiXCR, TCRdb re-called the multiplex PCR reads, giving one row per CDR3 protein. Among about 720,000 distinct CDR3 sequences listed, about a sixth were seen once. Sequenced input: blood. The receptors shown here come from a man between 18 and 35 years old with Graves' hyperthyroidism. CDR3s include the opening cysteine and the closing phenylalanine or tryptophan. A D gene is named only where the DNA matches it firmly. Rows may omit the clone size; those that give it use once, few, many or a size class.

J gene	V gene	clone size	D gene	CDR3 DNA	CDR3 protein
TRBJ2-1	TRBV12-5	few	.	TGTGCTAGTGGTTTGGTAGGGGTATTTGAGCAGTTCTTC	CASGLVGVFEQFF
TRBJ1-3	TRBV2	few	.	TGTGCCAGCAGTACCGGCTCTGGAAACACCATATATTTT	CASSTGSGNTIYF
TRBJ1-6	TRBV3-1	.	TRBD1	TGTGCCAGCAGCCAAGGGGCAGGGGGATCACCCCTCCACTTT	CASSQGAGGSPLHF
TRBJ1-1	TRBV5-1	many	.	TGCGCCAGCAGATTGTTGCAACAGATAGGGAACACTGAAGCTTTCTTT	CASRLLQQIGNTEAFF
TRBJ2-1	TRBV20-1	few	.	TGCAGTGCTAGAGTCAGCGATGCCTACAATGAGCAGTTCTTC	CSARVSDAYNEQFF
TRBJ2-7	TRBV7-2	many	TRBD1	TGTGCCAGCAGCCGCACAGGGGGAGGATACTACGAGCAGTACTTC	CASSRTGGGYYEQYF
TRBJ2-5	TRBV7-9	.	.	TGTGCCAGCAGCTCGGACTACGTTTGGGAGACCCAGTACTTC	CASSSDYVWETQYF
TRBJ2-7	TRBV10-2	many	.	TGCGCCAGCAGCGTCGGCCCCCAGAGCTCCTACGAGCAGTACTTC	CASSVGPQSSYEQYF
TRBJ2-2	TRBV2	few	.	TGTGCCAGCAGTGAGGAGCGAGCCACCGGGGAGCTGTTTTTT	CASSEERATGELFF
TRBJ1-6	TRBV20-1	many	TRBD1	TGCAGTGCGCGGAGGACAGGGGTGGGTAATTCACCCCTCCACTTT	CSARRTGVGNSPLHF
TRBJ2-1	TRBV12-3/TRBV12-4	many	.	TGTGCCAGCAGTTTAAAAGAGCAGTTCTTC	CASSLKEQFF
TRBJ2-3	TRBV3-1	many	TRBD2	TGTGCCAGCAGCCAAGAGGTCGGTAGCGGGAGCACAGATACGCAGTATTTT	CASSQEVGSGSTDTQYF